Following are 9 T cell receptor beta chains from one sample sequenced in a study of blood T cell repertoires in COVID-19. The repertoire was sequenced with immunoSEQ multiplex PCR; TCRdb's copy has only in-frame clones and lacks some. Altogether under 85,000 clones are present, roughly 87% being singletons, with the ten largest covering 6% to 8.5%. Sequencing used peripheral blood. The source is a man aged 65-85 years with acute or convalescent COVID-19.

This chain joins TRBV4-2 and TRBJ2-3, with 9 bases aligning to TRBD2. This CDR3 contains 16 residues. Germline loops: CDR1 LGHNA, CDR2 YNFKEQ. The J segment lost 6 bases and the V segment lost 3 bases, leaving 10 bases of the junction unmatched. The CDR3 loop reads CASSHVSGGRVDTQYF. In nucleotides, the CDR3 is TGTGCCAGCAGCCATGTAAGCGGGGGGAGAGTTGATACGCAGTATTTT.

The chain has TRBV27 and TRBJ1-1; perhaps TRBD1 as D (5 bases). Germline values: CDR1 MNHEY, CDR2 SMNVEV (reference sequence). The ends were cut back, 3 bases at V and 0 bases at J, with 8 bases in the middle. The CDR3 loop spans 14 amino acids. CDR3 residues: CASSFAGMNTEAFF. The CDR3, as DNA: TGTGCCAGCAGTTTTGCAGGGATGAACACTGAAGCTTTCTTT.

The sample holds one count of this clone. The rearrangement uses TRBV14 and TRBJ2-7, with 7 bases fitting TRBD1. This CDR3 contains 15 residues. Germline V lookup: CDR1 SGHDN, CDR2 FVKESK. The J segment lost 3 bases and the V segment lost 4 bases, leaving 9 bases of the junction unmatched. CDR3 sequence reads: CASSRRGQYFYEQYF. CDR3 in DNA: TGTGCCAGCAGCCGTAGGGGACAGTATTTCTACGAGCAGTACTTC.

The rearrangement links TRBV12-3 or TRBV12-4 to TRBJ2-3; weak D call: TRBD2 (5 bases). With 5 bases removed from V and 10 bases from J, the gap between germline ends came to 10 bases. The CDR3 totals 11 residues. The CDR3 loop is CASSTSRAQYF. The CDR3 DNA reads TGTGCCAGCAGTACTAGTCGTGCGCAGTATTTT.

The chain links TRBV28 to TRBJ2-7; maybe TRBD1 (6 bases). Trimming stripped 1 base from V and 7 bases from J, with 17 bases between. This CDR3 region has 15 residues. Germline CDR1 is MDHEN and CDR2 is SYDVKM. CDR3 DNA sequence: TGTGCCAGCAGTTTATACAGGGTCCTTGCTTTTGAGCAGTACTTC. Translation: CASSLYRVLAFEQYF.

The gene calls are TRBV9 and TRBJ2-5, with 7 bases matching TRBD2. The CDR3 contains 15 residues. J was trimmed by 1 base and V by 0 bases; bases with no gene match: 3. CDR1 and CDR2 (germline): SGDLS, YYNGEE. CDR3 coding DNA: TGTGCCAGCAGCGTAGGGGGAGGGGCCCAAGAGACCCAGTACTTC. This encodes CASSVGGGAQETQYF.

This clone is a singleton in its sample. This chain uses TRBV15 with TRBJ1-2; TRBD1 agrees at 7 bases. The CDR3 is 14 amino acids. V trimming: 6 bases; J trimming: 5 bases; junction bases outside the gene matches: 9. Germline assignment: CDR1 LNHNV and CDR2 YYDKDF (reference sequence). The CDR3 reads CATSPDRVSYGYTF. Here the CDR3 DNA reads TGTGCCACCAGTCCTGACAGGGTATCGTATGGCTACACCTTC. Full variable domain (rest looked up from reference TRBV15 and TRBJ1-2): DAMVIQNPRYQVTQFGKPVTLSCSQTLNHNVMYWYQQKSSQAPKLLFHYYDKDFNNEADTPDNFQSRRPNTSFCFLDIRSPGLGDTAMYLCATSPDRVSYGYTFGSGTRLTVV.

This chain links TRBV28 with TRBJ2-7; no clear D gene. V gave up 6 bases and J gave up 2 bases, with 8 bases separating them. The germline gives CDR1 MDHEN, CDR2 SYDVKM. There are 12 residues in the CDR3. CDR3 residues: CASRAQTYEQYF. In nucleotides, the CDR3 is TGTGCCAGCAGGGCACAGACCTACGAGCAGTACTTC.

This rearrangement joins TRBV11-3 to TRBJ2-7; 8 positions agree with TRBD2. This CDR3 comprises 14 residues. Losses at the gene ends were 6 bases for V and 0 bases for J; bases not matched to a gene: 4. Germline values: CDR1 SGHNT, CDR2 YENEEA. CDR3 nucleotides: TGTGCCAGCAGAAGCGGGACTAGCTCCTACGAGCAGTACTTC. Translated, it gives CASRSGTSSYEQYF.